These 25 T cell receptor beta chains share one sample of origin, sequenced in a study of tumor and adjacent non-tumor tissue in lung cancer. Three rounds of nested PCR, following a modified ARM-PCR protocol, produced the TCRbeta library. TCRdb redid the calling of the multiplex PCR reads with MiXCR, one entry per CDR3 protein. The sample gives 120,000 to 150,000 distinct CDR3 sequences, roughly 66% of which show up once; over 15% is in the top ten. This sample's RNA came from whole unsorted tissue. Sequenced sample: lung tumor tissue. The receptors shown here come from a man between 60 and 70 years old with small cell lung cancer.

Worth noting for this clonotype: Here the CDR3 omits its conserved ending phenylalanine or tryptophan, so a read error is the likely source. The V and J genes are TRBV20-1 and TRBJ2-3; the D gene is possibly TRBD1 (6 bases). This CDR3 spans 14 amino acids. The germline CDR1 and CDR2 sequences are DFQATT and SNEGSKA (reference sequence). Between the trimmed V and J ends, which lost 5 bases and 6 bases, there was a span of 18 bases. Written as DNA, the CDR3 is TGCAGTGCTCCCGCGGTGGGGGCGGGTGATACGCAGTATTAC. It codes for CSAPAVGAGDTQYY.

In regard to this clonotype: Mismatch with germline at one junction end may stem from a read error. CDR3 nucleotide sequence: TGTGCCAGCAGTGAGACAACGAGACAGGGGACCGCCAAAAACATTAAGTACTTC. This sequence encodes CASSETTRQGTAKNIKYF. The chain recombines TRBV6-1 with TRBJ2-4; 8 bases are a match to TRBD1. Germline CDR1 is MNHNS and CDR2 is SASEGT. The CDR3 has 18 amino acids.

This clonotype was detected only a few times. The V and J genes are TRBV21-1 and TRBJ2-7; the DNA was not compared with TRBD2, the D call given in the table. TRBV21-1 is classified as a pseudogene. The CDR3 sequence is 16 residues long. The CDR3 nucleotides are TGTGCCAGCAGCAAAGGAGTGGCGGGGGGACCCTACGAGCAGTACTTC. Its protein product is CASSKGVAGGPYEQYF.

Of note for this clonotype: Mismatch with germline at one junction end may stem from a read error. This sequence joins TRBV11-2 and TRBJ2-7; TRBD1 is a possible D gene (5 bases). The CDR3 totals 14 residues. Germline V gene sequence: CDR1 SGHAT, CDR2 FQNNGV. The CDR3 region is CASSPGHNIYEQYF. The CDR3 DNA reads TGTGCCAGCAGCCCAGGACACAACATCTACGAGCAGTATTTC.

Details on this clonotype: A much larger clone is a single base away; this may be a read error. The chain has TRBV10-3 and TRBJ2-1; no reliable D call. V dropped 1 base and J dropped 7 bases, with 8 bases sitting between them. The CDR3 extends over 13 amino acids. CDR1 ENHRY and CDR2 SYGVKD come from the germline V gene. The CDR3 is CAISECLLNEQFF. In DNA, the CDR3 is TGTGCCATCAGTGAGTGCCTCTTAAATGAGCAGTTCTTC.

This clonotype was seen once. Because the CDR3 is missing its conserved closing phenylalanine or tryptophan, this is likely a read error. The chain uses TRBV11-2 and TRBJ2-7, with a tentative D call TRBD2 (6 bases). Germline loops: CDR1 SGHAT, CDR2 FQNNGV. V lost 3 bases to trimming and J lost 6 bases, with 15 bases between them. The CDR3 covers 14 residues. Here the CDR3 DNA reads TGTGCCAGCAGCTTGGATCCCGGGAGCAGCGAGCAGTACATA. Its protein is CASSLDPGSSEQYI.

This clonotype has just a few counts. The V call is TRBV7-9, the J call TRBJ2-1; 12 bases fit TRBD2. The germline V gene has CDR1 SEHNR and CDR2 FQNEAQ (reference sequence). The V and J ends lost 5 bases and 11 bases, in that order; junction bases with no gene match: 7. This CDR3 is 14 amino acids long. CDR3 sequence: CASSKLAGGLQQFF. Written as DNA, the CDR3 is TGTGCCAGCAGCAAACTAGCGGGAGGATTACAGCAGTTCTTC.

Regarding this clonotype: One end of the junction varies from germline; a read error may be responsible. This chain joins TRBV12-3 or TRBV12-4 and TRBJ2-1; 9 nucleotides match TRBD2. This CDR3 region has 15 residues. DNA for the CDR3: TGTACCAGCAGTTCCCTAGCGGGGCCTGGGGATGAGCAGCTCTTC. It translates to CTSSSLAGPGDEQLF.

With regard to this clonotype: Mismatch with germline at one junction end may stem from a read error. CDR3 DNA: TGTGCCGGCAGCCAGATGGGACAGGCGAACACCGGGCAGCTGTTTTTT. Its translation is CAGSQMGQANTGQLFF. The chain employs TRBV4-2 and TRBJ2-2, with 8 bases identical to TRBD1. This CDR3 is 16 amino acids long. Germline CDR1 LGHNA, CDR2 YNFKEQ.

The chain employs TRBV11-3 and TRBJ2-2; D uncertain. V lost 5 bases to trimming and J lost 11 bases, with 24 bases between them. The CDR3 is 16 residues long. Germline-derived CDR1 and CDR2 are SGHNT and YENEEA. CDR3 residues: CASSPGLFSGTSELFF. The CDR3 DNA is TGTGCCAGCAGCCCTGGCCTATTTAGTGGCACCAGTGAGCTGTTTTTT.

Regarding this clonotype: This may come from a read error, since a much larger clone is one base off. V and J are TRBV6-5 and TRBJ2-3; TRBD2 matches 9 bases. This CDR3 has 15 amino acids. The junction had 4 bases not matched to a gene; V was cut back by 0 bases and J by 6 bases. CDR1 is MNHEY and CDR2 is SVGAGI in the germline V gene. For the CDR3, the DNA is TGTGCCAGCAGTTACTCTAGCGGGAGACAGGATACGCAGTATTTT. As protein: CASSYSSGRQDTQYF.

As concerns this clonotype: Since a much larger clone is just one base distant, this may be a read error. CDR3: CSVAVKKPQIEAFF. In DNA, the CDR3 is TGCAGCGTTGCAGTCAAAAAGCCCCAGATTGAAGCTTTCTTT. V gene TRBV29-1 combines with J gene TRBJ1-1, with D unclear. The germline CDR1 and CDR2 sequences are SQVTM and ANQGSEA. There are 14 residues in the CDR3. V was clipped by 4 bases and J by 7 bases, with 19 bases between them. The full variable domain, in which reference TRBV29-1 and TRBJ1-1 provide the parts outside the CDR3, is SAVISQKPSRDICQRGTSLTIQCQVDSQVTMMFWYRQQPGQSLTLIATANQGSEATYESGFVIDKFPISRPNLTFSTLTVSNMSPEDSSIYLCSVAVKKPQIEAFFGQGTRLTVV.

The V gene is TRBV4-1, the J gene TRBJ2-1; either TRBD1 or TRBD2 may fit D (6 bases each). Germline V gene data show CDR1 as MGHRA and CDR2 as YSYEKL. This CDR3 has 15 residues. V dropped 5 bases and J dropped 8 bases, with 19 bases sitting between them. The CDR3 DNA sequence: TGCGCCAGCAGCAAGGGGGGCGGTTCGTACGATGAGCAGTTCTTC. Its protein is CASSKGGGSYDEQFF.

As for this clonotype: Because the CDR3's place on the DNA is in doubt, the DNA is left out and the CDR3 is given as listed by TCRdb. This chain joins TRBV7-8 and TRBJ2-1; the D call in the table, TRBD2, was not verified against the DNA. 15 amino acids form the CDR3, both terminal residues included. Germline loops: CDR1 SGHVS, CDR2 FQNEAQ. The CDR3 loop is CASSWVAGGANEKFF.

Notes on this clonotype: This could be a read error, since a much larger clone is one nucleotide away. Here the CDR3 omits its conserved ending phenylalanine or tryptophan, so a read error is the likely source. V usage is TRBV5-4 and J usage is TRBJ1-1, with D possibly TRBD1 on 5 matching bases. Germline lookup yields CDR1 SGHNT and CDR2 YYREEE (reference sequence). The CDR3 totals 13 residues. The DNA of the CDR3 is TGTGCGATGGTCCGGGGGAGAGGAACTGAAGCTTTCTGT. This translates into CAMVRGRGTEAFC.

Ten or more counts support this clonotype. V is TRBV20-1 and J is TRBJ2-5, with 7 bases matching TRBD2. Germline CDR1 reads DFQATT; CDR2 reads SNEGSKA (reference sequence). The CDR3 covers 15 residues. Germline trimming cut 0 bases from V and 6 bases from J; bases unmatched to any gene: 10. CDR3 residues: CSAREQSGGSKTQYF. CDR3 DNA sequence: TGCAGTGCTAGAGAGCAGTCGGGCGGGAGTAAGACCCAGTACTTC.

As concerns this clonotype: The germline gene is not matched at one end of the junction; a read error may be the cause. This chain connects TRBV5-4 to TRBJ1-1; the D gene is possibly TRBD1 (5 bases). The CDR3 length is 16 residues. Germline CDR1 and CDR2: SGHNT and YYREEE (reference sequence). CDR3 nucleotide sequence: TGTGCTAGCAGCGATTATCGGGACGGGGGGAACACTGAAGCTTTCTTT. It specifies CASSDYRDGGNTEAFF.

The chain uses TRBV10-2 and TRBJ2-7, with 8 bases aligning to TRBD2. This CDR3 comprises 12 residues. The germline CDR1 and CDR2 sequences are WSHSY and SAAADI. The CDR3 DNA reads TGCGTCAGATTGACTAGCGCCTATGAGCAGTACGTC. Protein: CVRLTSAYEQYV.

This clonotype was seen more than once but under ten times. This chain links TRBV6-5 with TRBJ1-5, with 9 bases matching TRBD1. The junction had 8 bases not matched to a gene; V was cut back by 5 bases and J by 6 bases. The CDR3 is made up of 15 amino acids. CDR1 and CDR2 (germline): MNHEY, SVGAGI. The CDR3 is CASSPLDRGSQPQHF. CDR3 DNA: TGTGCCAGCAGTCCCCTGGACAGGGGATCTCAGCCCCAGCATTTT.

This chain uses TRBV11-2 with TRBJ2-3; D gene ambiguous. Trimming took 5 bases from V and 2 from J, leaving 5 bases between them. CDR1 SGHAT and CDR2 FQNNGV come from the germline V gene. The CDR3 is made up of 12 amino acids. The CDR3 nucleotides read TGTGCCAGCAGCATGATCACAGATACGCAGTATTTT. Its protein product is CASSMITDTQYF.

This clonotype was observed at least ten times. The chain carries TRBV6-2 or TRBV6-3 and TRBJ1-5; D gene uncertain. From germline, CDR1 is MNHEY and CDR2 SVGEGT. Trimming stripped 6 bases from V and 1 base from J, with 4 bases between. This CDR3 contains 12 residues. The CDR3: CASRRSNQPQHF. The CDR3 DNA reads TGTGCCAGCAGACGGAGCAATCAGCCCCAGCATTTT.

The chain joins TRBV12-3 or TRBV12-4 to TRBJ2-5; the match to TRBD2 covers 9 bases. The CDR3 has 14 residues. J was trimmed by 5 bases and V by 6 bases; bases with no gene match: 7. The CDR3 here is CASSIGLASETQYF. The CDR3 coding sequence is TGTGCCAGCAGCATCGGACTAGCGTCCGAGACCCAGTACTTC.

The table lists this clonotype with a count of one. The germline gene is not matched at one end of the junction; a read error may be the cause. V gene TRBV11-2 combines with J gene TRBJ2-1, with D perhaps assigned TRBD1 or TRBD2 (6 bases each). The CDR3 covers 14 residues. Germline assignment: CDR1 SGHAT and CDR2 FQNNGV. CDR3 region: CASILGGNYDEQFF. Here the CDR3 DNA reads TGTGCCAGCATCTTAGGGGGGAACTACGATGAGCAGTTCTTC.

On this clonotype: A read error is possible here, since a much larger clone lies one base away. The genes are TRBV28 and TRBJ2-4; TRBD1 aligns across 10 bases. This CDR3 comprises 14 residues. From germline, CDR1 is MDHEN and CDR2 SYDVKM. The CDR3 nucleotides are TGTGCCAGCAGTCCAGGGACAGGGGTCGGCATTCATTACTTC. Protein: CASSPGTGVGIHYF.

The chain is built from TRBV20-1 and TRBJ2-7, with TRBD1 as a possible D gene (5 bases). V was clipped by 5 bases and J by 3 bases, with 8 bases between them. The CDR3 covers 11 residues. Germline V gene data show CDR1 as DFQATT and CDR2 as SNEGSKA (reference sequence). The CDR3 here is CSAADSYEQYV. The CDR3 DNA sequence: TGCAGTGCTGCCGACAGCTACGAGCAGTACGTC.